The 9 T cell receptor beta chains below all came from one sample that was sequenced in a study of blood T cell repertoires in COVID-19 (dated by TCRdb to the early 2020s). The library was obtained by the immunoSEQ multiplex PCR assay. TCRdb took this table from immuneACCESS and kept in-frame rearrangements with V and J called. Such tables lack part of the clones; where checked against another copy, unresolved V genes explain under half of the gap, and the rest is unexplained. The sample yields 400,000 to 500,000 clones; 86% were counted once. The top ten clones comprise 1.4% of the sample. The sample comprised peripheral blood. These receptors came from a woman in her thirties with active or convalescent COVID-19.

The V and J genes are TRBV25-1 and TRBJ2-3, with D perhaps matching TRBD2 (5 bases). The CDR3 loop spans 15 amino acids. Germline CDR1 MGHDK, CDR2 SYGVNS. Trimming removed 0 bases at V and 2 bases at J, with 9 bases between. The CDR3 is CASSEYGADTDTQYF. DNA of the CDR3: TGTGCCAGCAGTGAATATGGAGCGGACACAGATACGCAGTATTTT.

V usage is TRBV14 and J usage is TRBJ2-7; possibly TRBD1 for D (6 bases). Germline lookup yields CDR1 SGHDN and CDR2 FVKESK. V lost 4 bases to trimming and J lost 1 base, with 14 bases between them. The length of the CDR3 is 15 residues. The CDR3 bases are TGTGCCAGCAGCCCGGACAGCCGTCGTTCCTACGAGCAGTACTTC. This encodes CASSPDSRRSYEQYF.

The count of this clone is one. The chain is built from TRBV24-1 and TRBJ2-1, with D possibly matching TRBD2 (6 bases). There are 14 residues in the CDR3. V lost 2 bases and J 6 bases, leaving 10 bases between the germline ends. In germline, CDR1 is KGHDR, CDR2 SFDVKD. The CDR3 coding sequence is TGTGCCACCAGTGATTCGTCGGGACTCAATGAGCAGTTCTTC. Amino acids: CATSDSSGLNEQFF.

The gene calls are TRBV5-1 and TRBJ2-5; 7 bases map to TRBD1. Trimming removed 4 bases from V and 2 bases from J; junction bases left unmatched: 2. The germline CDR1 and CDR2 sequences are SGHRS and YFSETQ. The CDR3 is 13 amino acids. CDR3 DNA sequence: TGCGCCAGCAGCCGGGACAGTCAAGAGACCCAGTACTTC. Translation gives CASSRDSQETQYF.

This clone appeared a few times. The V and J genes are TRBV19 and TRBJ1-3; D might be TRBD1 (5 bases). V gave up 4 bases and J gave up 0 bases, with 13 bases separating them. Germline V gene sequence: CDR1 LNHDA, CDR2 SQIVND (reference sequence). CDR3 length: 16 amino acids. CDR3 protein: CASSTLGTHSGNTIYF. The CDR3 DNA reads as TGTGCCAGTAGTACACTCGGGACTCACTCTGGAAACACCATATATTTT.

The chain has TRBV12-5 and TRBJ2-1; weak D call: TRBD2 (5 bases). Germline values: CDR1 LGHNT, CDR2 FRNRAP. V was pared by 2 bases and J by 1 base, with 12 bases between. CDR3 length: 16 amino acids. CDR3 loop: CASGLRLPGSYNEQFF. For the CDR3, the DNA is TGTGCTAGTGGTTTGAGGCTCCCGGGGTCCTACAATGAGCAGTTCTTC.

The chain uses TRBV25-1 and TRBJ2-3; maybe TRBD2 (6 bases). Germline V lookup: CDR1 MGHDK, CDR2 SYGVNS. CDR3 length: 15 residues. Deletions cut 5 bases from V and 4 bases from J, with 16 bases between. The CDR3 reads CASSRSGSISDTQYF. In DNA form, the CDR3 reads TGTGCCAGCAGTAGGTCCGGGAGCATCTCAGATACGCAGTATTTT.

The rearrangement joins TRBV12-3 or TRBV12-4 to TRBJ1-2; weak D call: TRBD1 (6 bases). The CDR3 spans 12 residues. With 9 bases removed from V and 4 bases from J, the gap between germline ends came to 12 bases. The CDR3 spells CASLAGVYGYTF. For the CDR3, the DNA is TGTGCCAGTTTGGCAGGGGTCTATGGCTACACCTTC.

The rearrangement uses TRBV4-1 and TRBJ1-4, with D perhaps matching TRBD1 (6 bases). Trimming left V 9 bases short and J 0 bases short, with 17 bases between. The length of the CDR3 is 16 residues. Germline CDR1 is MGHRA and CDR2 is YSYEKL. The CDR3 nucleotides are TGCGCCAGTCGGGCAGGGGTGACCTCAACTAATGAAAAACTGTTTTTT. Residues: CASRAGVTSTNEKLFF.